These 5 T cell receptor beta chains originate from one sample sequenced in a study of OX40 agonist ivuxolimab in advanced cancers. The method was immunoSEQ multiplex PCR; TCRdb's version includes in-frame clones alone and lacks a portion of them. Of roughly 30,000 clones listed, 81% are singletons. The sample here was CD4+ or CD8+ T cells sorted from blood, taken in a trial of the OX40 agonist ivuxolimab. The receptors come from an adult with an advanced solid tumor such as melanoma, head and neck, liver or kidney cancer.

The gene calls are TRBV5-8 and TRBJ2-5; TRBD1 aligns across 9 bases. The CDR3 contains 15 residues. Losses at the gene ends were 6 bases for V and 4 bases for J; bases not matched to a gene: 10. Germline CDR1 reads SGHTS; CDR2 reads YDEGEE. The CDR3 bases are TGTGCCAGCATCCGGGACAGGGAGGGGATAGAGACCCAGTACTTC. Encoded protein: CASIRDREGIETQYF.

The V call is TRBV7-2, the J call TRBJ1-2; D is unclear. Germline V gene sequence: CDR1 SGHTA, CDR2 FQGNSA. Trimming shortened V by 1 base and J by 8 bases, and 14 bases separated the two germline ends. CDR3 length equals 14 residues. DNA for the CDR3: TGTGCCAGCAGCTTAGAGGATGGGAGAGGGGGCTACACCTTC. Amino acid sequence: CASSLEDGRGGYTF.

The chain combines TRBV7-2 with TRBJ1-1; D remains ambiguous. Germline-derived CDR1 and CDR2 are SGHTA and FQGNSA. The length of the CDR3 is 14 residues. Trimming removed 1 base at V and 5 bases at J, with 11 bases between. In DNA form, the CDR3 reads TGTGCCAGCAGCTTAGAGTTTAAGGGAACTGAAGCTTTCTTT. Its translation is CASSLEFKGTEAFF.

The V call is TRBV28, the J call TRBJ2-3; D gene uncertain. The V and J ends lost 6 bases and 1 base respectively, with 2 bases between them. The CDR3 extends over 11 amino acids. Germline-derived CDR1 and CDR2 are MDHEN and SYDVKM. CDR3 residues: CASRGTDTQYF. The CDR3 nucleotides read TGTGCCAGCAGGGGCACAGATACGCAGTATTTT.

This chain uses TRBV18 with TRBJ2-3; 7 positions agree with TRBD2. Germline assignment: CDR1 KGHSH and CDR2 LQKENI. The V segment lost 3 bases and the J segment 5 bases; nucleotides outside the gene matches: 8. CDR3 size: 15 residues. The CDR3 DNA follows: TGTGCCAGCTCACCCCCCGGCGGGAGTAGAGATACGCAGTATTTT. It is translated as CASSPPGGSRDTQYF.